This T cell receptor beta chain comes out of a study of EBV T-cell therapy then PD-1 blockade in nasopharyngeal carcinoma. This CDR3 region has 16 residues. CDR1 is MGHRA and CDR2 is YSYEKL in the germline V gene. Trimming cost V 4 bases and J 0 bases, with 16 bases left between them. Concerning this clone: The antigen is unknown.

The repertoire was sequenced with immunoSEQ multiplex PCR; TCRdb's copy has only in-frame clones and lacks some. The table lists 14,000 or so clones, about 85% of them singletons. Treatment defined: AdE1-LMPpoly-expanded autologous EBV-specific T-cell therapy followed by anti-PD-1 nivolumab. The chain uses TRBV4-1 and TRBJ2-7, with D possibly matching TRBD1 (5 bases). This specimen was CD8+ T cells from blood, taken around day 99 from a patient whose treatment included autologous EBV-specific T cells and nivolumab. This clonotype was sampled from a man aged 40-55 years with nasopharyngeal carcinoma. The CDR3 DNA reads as TGCGCCAGCAGCCCGTTGACAGCCGAGGCCTCCTACGAGCAGTACTTC. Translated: CASSPLTAEASYEQYF.